The 16 T cell receptor beta chains below were found in one sample sequenced in a study of cytomegalovirus exposure and HLA in healthy donors. PCR primers comprised 60 Vbeta and 13 Jbeta primers. Method: immunoSEQ multiplex PCR; TCRdb's copy keeps in-frame clones and lacks some. There are under 200,000 clones in the sample; 60% to 80% occur only once, and over 2% lies in the top ten. Material: PBMCs. The source of these receptors is a man between 60 and 70 years old in good health and CMV-seronegative.

CDR3 nucleotides: TGTGCCAGCAGCTTAGGACAGAATCAGCCCCAGCATTTT. Its protein product is CASSLGQNQPQHF. This chain links TRBV5-4 with TRBJ1-5; possible D gene TRBD1, 6 bases. The V and J ends lost 2 bases and 4 bases respectively, with 7 bases between them. The CDR3 has 13 amino acids. Germline V gives CDR1 SGHNT, CDR2 YYREEE (reference sequence).

The rearrangement links TRBV19 to TRBJ2-5; 11 bases fit TRBD2. CDR3 length: 20 residues. The J segment lost 5 bases and the V segment lost 6 bases, leaving 23 bases of the junction unmatched. The germline CDR1 and CDR2 sequences are LNHDA and SQIVND (reference sequence). The CDR3 region has the DNA TGTGCCAGTAGCCCCGGTCGACTAGCGGGGAAGTCCGATCGACGTGAGACCCAGTACTTC. This sequence encodes CASSPGRLAGKSDRRETQYF. Variable domain in full (rest from reference TRBV19 and TRBJ2-5): DGGITQSPKYLFRKEGQNVTLSCEQNLNHDAMYWYRQDPGQGLRLIYYSQIVNDFQKGDIAEGYSVSREKKESFPLTVTSAQKNPTAFYLCASSPGRLAGKSDRRETQYFGPGTRLLVL.

In this sample, this clone turned up a few times. The rearrangement joins TRBV18 to TRBJ2-7, with 7 bases matching TRBD2. This CDR3 has 15 residues. J lost 6 bases, V lost 1 base, and 9 bases had no gene match. CDR1 KGHSH and CDR2 LQKENI come from the germline V gene. The CDR3: CASSPLQGGLGEQYF. CDR3 DNA sequence: TGTGCCAGCTCACCACTCCAGGGAGGGTTGGGCGAGCAGTACTTC.

The chain is built from TRBV5-1 and TRBJ2-5, with TRBD1 matching over 7 bases. The DNA end lines up better with TRBJ2-7; the J call may be wrong. CDR1 is SGHRS and CDR2 is YFSETQ in the germline V gene. The CDR3 has 14 amino acids. The CDR3 reads CASSPRTGTYEQYF. In nucleotides, the CDR3 is TGCGCCAGCAGCCCCCGGACAGGTACCTACGAGCAGTACTTC.

The J gene is TRBJ1-2, the V gene TRBV29-1; 8 nucleotides agree with TRBD1. Germline V gene data show CDR1 as SQVTM and CDR2 as ANQGSEA. V trimming: 6 bases; J trimming: 2 bases; junction bases outside the gene matches: 14. The CDR3 extends over 16 amino acids. The CDR3 DNA sequence: TGCAGCGTAAGAAACAGGGGGGAATGGATCAACTATGGCTACACCTTC. As protein: CSVRNRGEWINYGYTF.

This sequence joins TRBV6-6 and TRBJ2-7; D is uncertain. Germline CDR1 MNHNY, CDR2 SVGAGI (reference sequence). V was cut by 2 bases and J by 2 bases, with 16 bases left in between. The CDR3 length is 16 residues. The CDR3 spells CASSYHETKLTYEQYF. Here the CDR3 DNA reads TGTGCCAGCAGTTACCACGAGACAAAACTTACCTACGAGCAGTACTTC.

This chain links TRBV10-3 with TRBJ2-1, with 14 bases matching TRBD2. V lost 0 bases and J lost 0; bases outside the gene matches: 4. Germline CDR1 is ENHRY and CDR2 is SYGVKD. The CDR3 is 19 amino acids. CDR3 region: CAISESGTSGSYSYNEQFF. The CDR3, as DNA: TGTGCCATCAGTGAGTCGGGGACTAGCGGGAGTTACTCCTACAATGAGCAGTTCTTC.

The chain links TRBV19 to TRBJ1-3; D is undetermined. From germline, CDR1 is LNHDA and CDR2 SQIVND (reference sequence). The V end lost 1 base, the J end lost 1 base, and 8 bases lay between the germline ends. The CDR3 has 15 amino acids. The CDR3 nucleotides are TGTGCCAGTAGTATAGGCGGGTCGTCTGGAAACACCATATATTTT. Translated: CASSIGGSSGNTIYF.

This clone was picked up one time. The chain employs TRBV11-2 and TRBJ2-5; D is uncertain. CDR1 is SGHAT and CDR2 is FQNNGV in the germline V gene. This CDR3 has 13 amino acids. With 3 bases removed from V and 2 bases from J, the gap between germline ends came to 7 bases. The CDR3 sequence is CASSFALQETQYF. The CDR3 DNA reads TGTGCCAGCAGCTTCGCCCTACAAGAGACCCAGTACTTC.

The CDR3 DNA reads as TGCGCCAGCAGCGCCACAGGGGGCGACACCGGGGAGCTGTTTTTT. It specifies CASSATGGDTGELFF. The gene calls are TRBV5-1 and TRBJ2-2, with TRBD1 identical over 9 bases. The CDR3 contains 15 residues. The V and J ends lost 4 bases and 3 bases, in that order; junction bases with no gene match: 4. CDR1 SGHRS and CDR2 YFSETQ come from the germline V gene.

The chain carries TRBV28 and TRBJ1-1, with D maybe TRBD1 (6 bases). The V gene lost 2 bases and the J gene lost 0 bases, with 16 bases spanning the gap. There are 17 residues in the CDR3. The germline V gene has CDR1 MDHEN and CDR2 SYDVKM. Here the CDR3 DNA reads TGTGCCAGCAGTTTAGTCGCGAACAGGGTTATGAACACTGAAGCTTTCTTT. Its translation: CASSLVANRVMNTEAFF. Full variable domain (outside the CDR3, taken from reference TRBV28 and TRBJ1-1): DVKVTQSSRYLVKRTGEKVFLECVQDMDHENMFWYRQDPGLGLRLIYFSYDVKMKEKGDIPEGYSVSREKKERFSLILESASTNQTSMYLCASSLVANRVMNTEAFFGQGTRLTVV.

The chain recombines TRBV14 with TRBJ1-1; D call uncertain. Germline CDR1 SGHDN, CDR2 FVKESK. This CDR3 region has 14 residues. Trimming took off 0 bases at V and 6 bases at J, with 11 bases between the two ends. CDR3: CASSQDFRFPEAFF. CDR3 nucleotide sequence: TGTGCCAGCAGCCAAGATTTCAGGTTCCCTGAAGCTTTCTTT.

This chain joins TRBV28 and TRBJ1-5; D gene ambiguous. The CDR3 totals 14 residues. V was pared by 3 bases and J by 0 bases, with 6 bases between. The V gene's germline CDR1 is MDHEN and CDR2 SYDVKM. The CDR3 bases are TGTGCCAGCAGTTTCCTGGCTAGCAATCAGCCCCAGCATTTT. Translation gives CASSFLASNQPQHF.

The chain carries TRBV27 and TRBJ2-7; 10 bases match TRBD2. The CDR3 has 16 residues. J was trimmed by 7 bases and V by 3 bases; bases with no gene match: 12. CDR1 and CDR2 (germline): MNHEY, SMNVEV (reference sequence). The CDR3: CASSLLAGAGLGEQYF. The DNA for the CDR3 is TGTGCCAGCAGTTTGCTAGCGGGAGCTGGGCTGGGTGAGCAGTACTTC.

The chain uses TRBV30 and TRBJ1-3, with D possibly TRBD1 on 5 matching bases. V was clipped by 1 base and J by 1 base, with 11 bases between them. The CDR3 consists of 15 residues. Germline CDR1 GTSNPN, CDR2 SVGIG (reference sequence). CDR3 loop: CAWSGQGFSGNTIYF. CDR3 coding DNA: TGTGCCTGGAGTGGGCAGGGCTTTTCTGGAAACACCATATATTTT.

V is TRBV19 and J is TRBJ1-1; unclear D gene. The V gene's germline CDR1 is LNHDA and CDR2 SQIVND (reference sequence). The CDR3 runs 13 residues. The V end was cut by 5 bases, the J end by 1 base, with 8 bases between. For the CDR3, the DNA is TGTGCCAGTAGTCCCCGACAGAACACTGAAGCTTTCTTT. Protein sequence: CASSPRQNTEAFF.